The sequence of this T cell receptor (beta chain) was determined in a study of chronic HIV infection and antiretroviral therapy. MiXCR, run by TCRdb on the 5' RACE reads, gives a single entry per CDR3 protein. In the table there are about 38,000 distinct CDR3 sequences, roughly 8% of which are singletons. Germline loops: CDR1 SQVTM, CDR2 ANQGSEA. Trimming stripped 3 bases from V and 11 bases from J, with 16 bases between. This CDR3 is 12 amino acids long. The TCR sequence derives from an adult who had HIV and had not received antiretroviral therapy, or was an uninfected healthy control (not recorded which). The genes are TRBV29-1 and TRBJ1-1; no clear D gene. Sequences were obtained from peripheral blood. The CDR3 nucleotides are TGCAGCGTTGACAGCGCCAGCCGAGGGGCTTTCTTT. It yields the protein CSVDSASRGAFF. Together with reference TRBV29-1 and TRBJ1-1, the CDR3 gives the full variable domain: SAVISQKPSRDICQRGTSLTIQCQVDSQVTMMFWYRQQPGQSLTLIATANQGSEATYESGFVIDKFPISRPNLTFSTLTVSNMSPEDSSIYLCSVDSASRGAFFGQGTRLTVV.